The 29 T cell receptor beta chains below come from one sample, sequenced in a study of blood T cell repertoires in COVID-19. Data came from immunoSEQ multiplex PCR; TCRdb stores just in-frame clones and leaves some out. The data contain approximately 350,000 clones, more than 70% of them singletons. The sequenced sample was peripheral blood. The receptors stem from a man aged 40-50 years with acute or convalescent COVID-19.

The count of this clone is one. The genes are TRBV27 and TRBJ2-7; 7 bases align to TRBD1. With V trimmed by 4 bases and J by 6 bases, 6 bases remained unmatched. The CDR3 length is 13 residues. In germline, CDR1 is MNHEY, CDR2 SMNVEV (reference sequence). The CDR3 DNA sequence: TGTGCCAGCAGTTATCGTAGACAGGGCGAGCAGTACTTC. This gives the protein CASSYRRQGEQYF.

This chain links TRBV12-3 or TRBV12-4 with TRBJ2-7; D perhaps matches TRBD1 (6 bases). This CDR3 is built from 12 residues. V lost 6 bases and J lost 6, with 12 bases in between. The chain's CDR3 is CASSIGGTEQYF. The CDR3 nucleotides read TGTGCCAGCAGCATAGGGGGAACCGAGCAGTACTTC.

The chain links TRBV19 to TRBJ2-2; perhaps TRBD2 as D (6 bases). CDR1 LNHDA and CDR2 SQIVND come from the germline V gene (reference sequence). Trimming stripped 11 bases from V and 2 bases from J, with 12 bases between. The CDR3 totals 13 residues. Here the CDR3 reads CAGGTPNTGELFF. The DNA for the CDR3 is TGTGCCGGGGGGACTCCAAACACCGGGGAGCTGTTTTTT.

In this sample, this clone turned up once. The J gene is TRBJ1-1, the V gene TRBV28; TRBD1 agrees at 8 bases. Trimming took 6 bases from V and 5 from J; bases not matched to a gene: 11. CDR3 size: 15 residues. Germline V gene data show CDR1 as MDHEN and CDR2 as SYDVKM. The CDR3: CASSRTRTGKTEAFF. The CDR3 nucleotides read TGTGCCAGCAGCCGGACTCGGACAGGGAAGACTGAAGCTTTCTTT.

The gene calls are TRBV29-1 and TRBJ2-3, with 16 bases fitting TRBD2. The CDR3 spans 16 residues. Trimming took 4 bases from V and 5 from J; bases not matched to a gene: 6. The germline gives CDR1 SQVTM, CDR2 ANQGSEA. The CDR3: CSVAGTSGRAGDTQYF. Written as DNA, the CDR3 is TGCAGCGTTGCTGGGACTAGCGGGAGGGCGGGAGATACGCAGTATTTT.

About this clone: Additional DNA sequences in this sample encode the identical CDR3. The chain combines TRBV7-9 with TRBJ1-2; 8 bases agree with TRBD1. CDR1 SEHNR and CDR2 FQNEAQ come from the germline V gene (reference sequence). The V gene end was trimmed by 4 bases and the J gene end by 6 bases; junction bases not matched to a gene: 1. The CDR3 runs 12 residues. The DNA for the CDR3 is TGTGCCAGCAGCTCGACAGGGGATGGCTACACCTTC. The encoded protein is CASSSTGDGYTF.

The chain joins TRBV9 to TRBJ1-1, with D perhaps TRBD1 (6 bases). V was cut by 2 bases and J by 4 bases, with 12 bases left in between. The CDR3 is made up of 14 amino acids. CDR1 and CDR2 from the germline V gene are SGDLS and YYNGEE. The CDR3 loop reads CASSVVGGATEAFF. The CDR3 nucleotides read TGTGCCAGCAGCGTCGTTGGGGGGGCCACTGAAGCTTTCTTT.

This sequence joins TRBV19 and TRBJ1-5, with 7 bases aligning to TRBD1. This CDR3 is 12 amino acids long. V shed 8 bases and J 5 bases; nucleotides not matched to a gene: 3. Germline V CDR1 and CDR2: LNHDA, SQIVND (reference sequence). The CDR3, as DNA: TGTGCCAGTTCCGACAGGGATCAGCCCCAGCATTTT. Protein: CASSDRDQPQHF.

The chain's CDR3 is CASSFTSGGANEQFF. Written as DNA, the CDR3 is TGTGCCAGCAGCTTTACTAGCGGGGGGGCTAATGAGCAGTTCTTC. The chain joins TRBV11-1 to TRBJ2-1; 13 bases fit TRBD2. The J segment lost 7 bases and the V segment lost 3 bases, leaving 3 bases of the junction unmatched. This CDR3 has 15 residues. Per the germline V gene, CDR1 is SGHAT and CDR2 is FQDESV (reference sequence).

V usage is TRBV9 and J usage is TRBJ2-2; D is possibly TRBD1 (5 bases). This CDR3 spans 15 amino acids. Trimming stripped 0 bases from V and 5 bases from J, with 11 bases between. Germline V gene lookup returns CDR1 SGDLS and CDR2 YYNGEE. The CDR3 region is CASSVASPGTGELFF. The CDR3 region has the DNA TGTGCCAGCAGCGTAGCATCCCCAGGGACCGGGGAGCTGTTTTTT.

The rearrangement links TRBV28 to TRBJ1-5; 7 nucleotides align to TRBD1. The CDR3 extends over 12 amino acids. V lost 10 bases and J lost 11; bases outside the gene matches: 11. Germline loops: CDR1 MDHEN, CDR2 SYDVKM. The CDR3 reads CATVTGDRAQHF. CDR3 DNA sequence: TGTGCCACCGTTACAGGGGACCGGGCCCAGCATTTT.

As DNA, the CDR3 is TGTGCCAGCAGCCACACGGGCGGGGGGGCCTACGAGCAGTACTTC. It is translated as CASSHTGGGAYEQYF. The rearrangement joins TRBV11-2 to TRBJ2-7; 9 nucleotides match TRBD2. This CDR3 is 15 amino acids long. Trimming removed 5 bases from V and 2 bases from J; junction bases left unmatched: 7. The germline V gene has CDR1 SGHAT and CDR2 FQNNGV.

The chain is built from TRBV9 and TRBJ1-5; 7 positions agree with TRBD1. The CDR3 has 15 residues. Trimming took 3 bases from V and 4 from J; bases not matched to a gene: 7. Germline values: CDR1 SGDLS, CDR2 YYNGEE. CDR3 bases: TGTGCCAGCAGCGCCAGGGGGGCTATAAATCAGCCCCAGCATTTT. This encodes CASSARGAINQPQHF.

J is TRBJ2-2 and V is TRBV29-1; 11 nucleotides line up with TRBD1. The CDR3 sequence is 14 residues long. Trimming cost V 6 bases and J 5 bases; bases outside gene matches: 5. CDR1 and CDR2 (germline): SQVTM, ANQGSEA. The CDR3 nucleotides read TGCAGCGTGCTGGGACAGGGGGGAACCGGGGAGCTGTTTTTT. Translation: CSVLGQGGTGELFF.

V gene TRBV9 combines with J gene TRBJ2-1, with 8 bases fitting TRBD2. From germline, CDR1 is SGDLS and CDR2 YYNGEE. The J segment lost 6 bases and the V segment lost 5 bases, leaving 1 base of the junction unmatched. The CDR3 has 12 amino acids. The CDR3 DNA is TGTGCCAGCAGGGGACTAGTCAATGAGCAGTTCTTC. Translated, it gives CASRGLVNEQFF.

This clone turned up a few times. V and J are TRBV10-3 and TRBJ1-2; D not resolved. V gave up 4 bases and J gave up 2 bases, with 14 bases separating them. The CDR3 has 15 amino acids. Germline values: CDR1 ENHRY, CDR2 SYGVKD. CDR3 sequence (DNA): TGTGCCATCAGTGGCGGCGGGGTTCGGAACTATGGCTACACCTTC. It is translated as CAISGGGVRNYGYTF.

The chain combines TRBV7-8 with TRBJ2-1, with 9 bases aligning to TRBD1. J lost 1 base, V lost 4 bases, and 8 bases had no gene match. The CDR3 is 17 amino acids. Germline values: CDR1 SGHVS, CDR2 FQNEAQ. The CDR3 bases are TGTGCCAGCAGCTATCCCTCCGGGACAGGGTCCTACAATGAGCAGTTCTTC. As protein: CASSYPSGTGSYNEQFF.

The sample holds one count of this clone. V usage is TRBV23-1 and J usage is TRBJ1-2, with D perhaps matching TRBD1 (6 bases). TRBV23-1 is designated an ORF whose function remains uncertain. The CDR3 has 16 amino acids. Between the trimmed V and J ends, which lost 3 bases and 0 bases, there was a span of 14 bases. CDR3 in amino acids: CASSHLRDTSNYGYTF. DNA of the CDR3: TGCGCCAGCAGTCATCTCCGGGACACCTCTAACTATGGCTACACCTTC.

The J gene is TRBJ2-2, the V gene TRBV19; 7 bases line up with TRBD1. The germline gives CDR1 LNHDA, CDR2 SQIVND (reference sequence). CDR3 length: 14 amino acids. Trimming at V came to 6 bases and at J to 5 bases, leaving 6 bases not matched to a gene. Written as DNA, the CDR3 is TGTGCCAGTAGACGGCAGGGGGTAACCGGGGAGCTGTTTTTT. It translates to CASRRQGVTGELFF.

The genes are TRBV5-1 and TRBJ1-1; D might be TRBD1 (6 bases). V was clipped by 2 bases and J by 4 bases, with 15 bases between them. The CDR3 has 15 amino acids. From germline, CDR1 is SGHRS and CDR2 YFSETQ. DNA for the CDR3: TGCGCCAGCAGCTTATTACAGGGATGGAGCACTGAAGCTTTCTTT. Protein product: CASSLLQGWSTEAFF.

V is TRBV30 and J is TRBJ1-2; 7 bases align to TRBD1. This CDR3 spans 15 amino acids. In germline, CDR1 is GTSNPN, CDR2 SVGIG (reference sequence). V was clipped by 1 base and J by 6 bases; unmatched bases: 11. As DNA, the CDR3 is TGTGCCTGGAGTGCAGAGCTACAGGGGAGTAATGGCTACACCTTC. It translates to CAWSAELQGSNGYTF.

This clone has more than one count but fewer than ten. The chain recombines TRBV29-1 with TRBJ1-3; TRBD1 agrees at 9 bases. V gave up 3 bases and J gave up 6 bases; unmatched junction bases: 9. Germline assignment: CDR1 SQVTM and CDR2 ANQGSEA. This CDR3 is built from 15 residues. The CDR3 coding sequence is TGCAGCGTTGACCCAAGGGGACAGGGAGAAAACACCATATATTTT. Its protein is CSVDPRGQGENTIYF.

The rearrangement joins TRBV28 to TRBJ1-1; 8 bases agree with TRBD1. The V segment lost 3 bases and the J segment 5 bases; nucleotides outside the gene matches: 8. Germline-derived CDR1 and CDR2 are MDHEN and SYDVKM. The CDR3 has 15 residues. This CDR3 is CASSLVQGGSTEAFF. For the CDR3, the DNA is TGTGCCAGCAGTTTGGTACAGGGGGGGTCAACTGAAGCTTTCTTT.

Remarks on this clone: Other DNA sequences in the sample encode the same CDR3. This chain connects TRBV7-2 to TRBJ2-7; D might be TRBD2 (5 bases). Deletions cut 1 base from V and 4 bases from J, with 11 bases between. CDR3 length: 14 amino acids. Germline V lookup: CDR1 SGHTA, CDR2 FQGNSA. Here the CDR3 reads CASSLERELYEQYF. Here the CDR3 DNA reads TGTGCCAGCAGCTTAGAACGGGAATTGTACGAGCAGTACTTC.

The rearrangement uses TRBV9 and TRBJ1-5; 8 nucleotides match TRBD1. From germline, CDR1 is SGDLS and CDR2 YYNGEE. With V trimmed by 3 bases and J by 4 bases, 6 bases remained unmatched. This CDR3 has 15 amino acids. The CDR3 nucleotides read TGTGCCAGCAGCGCCGGACAGGGTGGTAATCAGCCCCAGCATTTT. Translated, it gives CASSAGQGGNQPQHF.

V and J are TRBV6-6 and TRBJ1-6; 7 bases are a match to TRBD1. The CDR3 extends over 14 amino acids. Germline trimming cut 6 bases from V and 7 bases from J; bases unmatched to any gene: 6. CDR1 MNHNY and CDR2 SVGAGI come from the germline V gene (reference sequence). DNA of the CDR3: TGTGCCAGCAGGCCCGCAGGGGGGAATTCACCCCTCCACTTT. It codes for CASRPAGGNSPLHF.

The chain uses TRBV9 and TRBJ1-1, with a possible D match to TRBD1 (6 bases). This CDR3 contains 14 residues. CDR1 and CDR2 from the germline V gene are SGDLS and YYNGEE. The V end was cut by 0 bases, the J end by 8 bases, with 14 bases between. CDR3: CASSVATGQGEAFF. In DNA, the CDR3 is TGTGCCAGCAGCGTAGCTACGGGGCAGGGGGAAGCTTTCTTT.

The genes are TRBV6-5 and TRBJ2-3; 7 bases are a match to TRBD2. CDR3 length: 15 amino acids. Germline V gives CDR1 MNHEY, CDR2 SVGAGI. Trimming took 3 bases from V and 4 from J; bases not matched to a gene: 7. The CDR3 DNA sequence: TGTGCCAGCAGTTATGCCCCCGCGGGGGCAGATACGCAGTATTTT. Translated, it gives CASSYAPAGADTQYF.

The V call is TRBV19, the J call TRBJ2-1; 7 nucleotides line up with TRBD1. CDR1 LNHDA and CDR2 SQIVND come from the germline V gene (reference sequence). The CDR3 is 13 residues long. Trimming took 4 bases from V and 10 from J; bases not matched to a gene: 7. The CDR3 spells CASSSSGGLEQFF. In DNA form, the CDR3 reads TGTGCCAGTAGTAGCTCAGGGGGTTTAGAGCAGTTCTTC. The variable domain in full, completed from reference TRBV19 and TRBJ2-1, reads DGGITQSPKYLFRKEGQNVTLSCEQNLNHDAMYWYRQDPGQGLRLIYYSQIVNDFQKGDIAEGYSVSREKKESFPLTVTSAQKNPTAFYLCASSSSGGLEQFFGPGTRLTVL.